This T cell receptor (beta chain) was sequenced during a study of blood T cell repertoires in COVID-19. Whole-study context: Acute-phase and convalescent COVID-19 samples originated in the United States, Italy and Spain. Nucleic acid was either cDNA or gDNA, and it came from T cells, B-cell-depleted T cells, or PBMCs.

As originally analysed: Amplified reference gene primers provided the basis for estimating nucleated cell counts. Some clones are missing from TCRdb's copy, which holds only in-frame ones; the method was immunoSEQ multiplex PCR. The V and J calls and clone size were taken over from that table, and D and trimming were inferred from the DNA. The table has about 39,000 clones, approximately 89% seen once. Unmatched junction bases numbered 4, after V lost 3 bases and J lost 6 bases. CDR3 length: 13 amino acids. Germline CDR1 is KGHSH and CDR2 is LQKENI. The chain links TRBV18 to TRBJ1-2; 7 positions match TRBD1. Material for sequencing was peripheral blood. This clonotype was obtained from a man between 60 and 70 years old with acute or convalescent COVID-19. The CDR3 DNA reads TGTGCCAGCTCACCTCGGGACAGTGATGGCTACACCTTC. It translates to CASSPRDSDGYTF.